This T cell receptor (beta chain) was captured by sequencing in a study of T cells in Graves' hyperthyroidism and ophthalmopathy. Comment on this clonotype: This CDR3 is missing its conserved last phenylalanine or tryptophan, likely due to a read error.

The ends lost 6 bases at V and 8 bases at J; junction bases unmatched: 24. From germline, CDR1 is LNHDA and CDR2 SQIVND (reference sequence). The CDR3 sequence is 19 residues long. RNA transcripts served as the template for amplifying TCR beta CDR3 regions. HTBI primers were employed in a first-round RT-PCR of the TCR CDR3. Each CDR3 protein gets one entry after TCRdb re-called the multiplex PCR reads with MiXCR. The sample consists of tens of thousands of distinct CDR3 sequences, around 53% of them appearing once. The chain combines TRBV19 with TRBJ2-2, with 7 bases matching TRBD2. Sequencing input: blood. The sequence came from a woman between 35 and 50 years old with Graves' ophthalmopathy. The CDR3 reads CASRALGLVGGPLRGELFL. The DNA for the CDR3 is TGTGCCAGTAGGGCTTTGGGGCTAGTGGGAGGGCCGTTACGAGGGGAGCTGTTTTTG.